This T cell receptor beta chain came from a study of T cells expressing NK-cell markers. TCRdb reprocessed the 5' RACE reads, with one entry per CDR3 protein and no DNA. The sample has about 540,000 distinct CDR3 sequences, and its top ten clones hold 3% to 4.5%. This CDR3 region has 15 residues. Germline values: CDR1 LNHNV, CDR2 YYDKDF (reference sequence). What was sequenced was blood T cells: a sorted CD56 or NKG2C T cell subset, CD4+ or CD8+ T cells, or bulk PBMC T cells (not recorded which). The V and J genes are TRBV15 and TRBJ1-4. The receptor was derived from a man between 18 and 35 years old in good health. CDR3 region: CATSRDVQAGEKLFF.